The T cell receptor beta chain under discussion was sequenced for a study of cytomegalovirus exposure and HLA in healthy donors. Overall study findings and caveats: In a later analysis, HLA-associated beta chains showed higher expansion and lower generation probabilities than comparable chains. Several of the most significant clusters were apparently associated with common viral pathogens in a later analysis. Certain indistinguishable V segments, among them TRBV6-2 and TRBV6-3, were excluded. The study put some 160 TCR beta chains on its list as cytomegalovirus-associated.

The PCR ran on 60 Vbeta and 13 Jbeta primers. Sequenced by immunoSEQ multiplex PCR; TCRdb stores in-frame clones only, minus some. The sample holds roughly 190,000 clones; about 87% are singletons and the top ten take around 1.5%. The CDR3 is made up of 15 amino acids. Germline CDR1 is LGHNA and CDR2 is YNFKEQ. Trimming shortened V by 2 bases and J by 0 bases, and 9 bases separated the two germline ends. Regarding this clone: Antigen specificity is unknown.

The sequenced material came from PBMCs. This rearrangement joins TRBV4-2 to TRBJ2-3; D possibly corresponds to TRBD1 (5 bases). This TCR derives from a woman between 18 and 29 years old in good health and CMV-seronegative. The CDR3 protein is CASSQPGHSTDTQYF. CDR3 coding DNA: TGTGCCAGCAGCCAACCAGGGCATAGCACAGATACGCAGTATTTT.